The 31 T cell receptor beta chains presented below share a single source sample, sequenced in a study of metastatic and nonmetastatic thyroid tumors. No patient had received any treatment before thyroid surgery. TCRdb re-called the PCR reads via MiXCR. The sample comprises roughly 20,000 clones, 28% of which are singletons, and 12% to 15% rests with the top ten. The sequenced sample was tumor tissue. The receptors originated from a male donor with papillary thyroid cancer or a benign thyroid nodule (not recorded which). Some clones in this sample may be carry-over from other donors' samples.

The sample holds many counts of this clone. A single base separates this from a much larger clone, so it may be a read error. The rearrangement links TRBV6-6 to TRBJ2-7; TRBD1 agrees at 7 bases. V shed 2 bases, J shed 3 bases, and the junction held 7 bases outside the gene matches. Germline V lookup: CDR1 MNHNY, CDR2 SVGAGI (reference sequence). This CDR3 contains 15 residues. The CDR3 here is CASSYPQDRVYEQYF. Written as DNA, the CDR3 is TGTGCCAGCAGTTACCCCCAAGACAGGGTCTACGAGCAGTACTTC.

The CDR3: CASSPRNNQPQHF. The CDR3 DNA follows: TGCGCCAGCAGTCCACGGAACAATCAGCCCCAGCATTTT. This chain links TRBV10-1 with TRBJ1-5; D not resolved. This CDR3 contains 13 residues. CDR1 is WNHNN and CDR2 is SYGVQD in the germline V gene (reference sequence). The V end was cut by 5 bases, the J end by 3 bases, with 8 bases between.

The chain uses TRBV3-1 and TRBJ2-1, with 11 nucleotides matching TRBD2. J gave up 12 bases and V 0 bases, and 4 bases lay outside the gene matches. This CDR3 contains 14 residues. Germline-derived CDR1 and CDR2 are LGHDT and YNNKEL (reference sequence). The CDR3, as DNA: TGTGCCAGCAGCCAAGACGCTAGCGGGGGGACGCAGTTCTTC. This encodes CASSQDASGGTQFF.

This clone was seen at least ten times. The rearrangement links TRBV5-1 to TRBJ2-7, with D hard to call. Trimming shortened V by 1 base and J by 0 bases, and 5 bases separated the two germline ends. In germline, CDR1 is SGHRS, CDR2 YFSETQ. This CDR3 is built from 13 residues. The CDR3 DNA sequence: TGCGCCAGCAGCTTGACAGTCTCCTACGAGCAGTACTTC. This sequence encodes CASSLTVSYEQYF.

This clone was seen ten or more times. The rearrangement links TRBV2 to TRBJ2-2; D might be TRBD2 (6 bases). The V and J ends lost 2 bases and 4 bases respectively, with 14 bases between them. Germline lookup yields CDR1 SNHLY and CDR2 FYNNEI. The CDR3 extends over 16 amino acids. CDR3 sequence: CASSESGGVGTGELFF. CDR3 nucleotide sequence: TGTGCCAGCAGTGAATCAGGAGGGGTGGGCACCGGGGAGCTGTTTTTT.

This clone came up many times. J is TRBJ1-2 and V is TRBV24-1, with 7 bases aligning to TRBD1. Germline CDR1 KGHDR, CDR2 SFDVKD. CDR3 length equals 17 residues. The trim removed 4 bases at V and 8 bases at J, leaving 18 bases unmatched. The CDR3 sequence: CATSDRDGRGGSRGYTF. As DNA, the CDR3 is TGTGCCACCAGTGACCGGGATGGGAGAGGGGGCTCTCGGGGCTACACCTTC.

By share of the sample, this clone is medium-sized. CDR3 protein: CASSFETYGYTF. DNA for the CDR3: TGTGCCAGCAGCTTTGAAACCTATGGCTACACCTTC. V usage is TRBV7-9 and J usage is TRBJ1-2; no clear D gene. This CDR3 region has 12 residues. V lost 3 bases and J lost 4, with 6 bases in between. The germline V gene encodes CDR1 SEHNR and CDR2 FQNEAQ (reference sequence).

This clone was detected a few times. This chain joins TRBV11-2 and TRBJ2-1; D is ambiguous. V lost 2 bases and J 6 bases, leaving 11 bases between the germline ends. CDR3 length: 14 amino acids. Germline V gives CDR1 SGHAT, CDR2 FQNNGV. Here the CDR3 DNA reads TGTGCCAGCAGCTTATCTGGTTTCAGCAATGAGCAGTTCTTC. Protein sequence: CASSLSGFSNEQFF.

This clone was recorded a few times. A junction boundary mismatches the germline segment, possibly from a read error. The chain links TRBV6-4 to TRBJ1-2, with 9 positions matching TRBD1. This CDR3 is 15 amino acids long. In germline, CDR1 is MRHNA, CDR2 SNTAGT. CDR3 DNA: TGTGCCAGCAGTCCGCCTTTGGGACAGGGATATGTCTACACCTTC. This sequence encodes CASSPPLGQGYVYTF.

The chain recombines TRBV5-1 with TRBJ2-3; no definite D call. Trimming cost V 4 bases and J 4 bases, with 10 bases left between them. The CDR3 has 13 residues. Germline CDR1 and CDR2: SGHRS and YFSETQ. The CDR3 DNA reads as TGCGCCAGCAGCAAGAGTACCCCAGATACGCAGTATTTT. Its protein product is CASSKSTPDTQYF. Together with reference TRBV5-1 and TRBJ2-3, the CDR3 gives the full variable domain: KAGVTQTPRYLIKTRGQQVTLSCSPISGHRSVSWYQQTPGQGLQFLFEYFSETQRNKGNFPGRFSGRQFSNSRSEMNVSTLELGDSALYLCASSKSTPDTQYFGPGTRLTVL.

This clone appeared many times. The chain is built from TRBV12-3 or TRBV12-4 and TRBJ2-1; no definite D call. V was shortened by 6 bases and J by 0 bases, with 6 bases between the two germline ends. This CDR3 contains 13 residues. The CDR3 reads CASSIHSYNEQFF. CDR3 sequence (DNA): TGTGCCAGCAGCATACACTCCTACAATGAGCAGTTCTTC.

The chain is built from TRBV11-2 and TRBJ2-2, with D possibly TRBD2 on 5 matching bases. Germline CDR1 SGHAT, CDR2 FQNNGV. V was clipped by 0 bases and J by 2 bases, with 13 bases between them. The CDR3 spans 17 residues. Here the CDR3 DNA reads TGTGCCAGCAGCTTAGAACTAGTAGGGTACAACACCGGGGAGCTGTTTTTT. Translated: CASSLELVGYNTGELFF.

The CDR3 nucleotides read TGCAGTGCTCTTAGTCGGAAACCTAACACCGGGGAGCTGTTTTTT. Translation: CSALSRKPNTGELFF. The chain carries TRBV20-1 and TRBJ2-2, with unresolved D. V lost 5 bases, J lost 2 bases, and 15 bases lay in between. The CDR3 runs 15 residues. Germline CDR1 is DFQATT and CDR2 is SNEGSKA (reference sequence).

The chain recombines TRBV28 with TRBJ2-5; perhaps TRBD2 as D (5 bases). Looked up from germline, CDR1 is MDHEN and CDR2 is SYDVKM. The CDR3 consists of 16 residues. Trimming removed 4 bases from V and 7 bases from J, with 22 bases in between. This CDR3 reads CASSSSHRTASGTQYF. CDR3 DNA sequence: TGTGCCAGCAGTTCCTCACATCGGACTGCCTCAGGGACCCAGTACTTC. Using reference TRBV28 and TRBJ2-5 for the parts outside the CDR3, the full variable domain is DVKVTQSSRYLVKRTGEKVFLECVQDMDHENMFWYRQDPGLGLRLIYFSYDVKMKEKGDIPEGYSVSREKKERFSLILESASTNQTSMYLCASSSSHRTASGTQYFGPGTRLLVL.

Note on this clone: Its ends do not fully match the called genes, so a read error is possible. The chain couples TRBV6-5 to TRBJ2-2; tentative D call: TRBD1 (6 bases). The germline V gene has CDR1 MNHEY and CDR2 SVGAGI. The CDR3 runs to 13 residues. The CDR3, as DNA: TGTGCCAGCAGTTACTGGGACACCGGCGAGCTGTTTTTT. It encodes CASSYWDTGELFF.

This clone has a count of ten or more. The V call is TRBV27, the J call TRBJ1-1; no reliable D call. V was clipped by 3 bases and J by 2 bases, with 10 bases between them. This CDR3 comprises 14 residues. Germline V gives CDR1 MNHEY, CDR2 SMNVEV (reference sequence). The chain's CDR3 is CASSFLARNTEAFF. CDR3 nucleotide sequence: TGTGCCAGCAGTTTCCTGGCCAGAAACACTGAAGCTTTCTTT.

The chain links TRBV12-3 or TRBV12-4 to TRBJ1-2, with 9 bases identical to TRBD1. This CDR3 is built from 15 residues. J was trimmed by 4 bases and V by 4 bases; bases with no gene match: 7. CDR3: CASSSTGGLVYGYTF. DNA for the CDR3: TGTGCCAGCAGTTCGACAGGGGGACTAGTCTATGGCTACACCTTC.

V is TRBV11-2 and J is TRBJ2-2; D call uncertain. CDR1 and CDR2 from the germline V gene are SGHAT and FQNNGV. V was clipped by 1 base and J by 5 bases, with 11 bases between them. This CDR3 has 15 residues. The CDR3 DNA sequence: TGTGCCAGCAGCTTAGGAGGCAGGCGTACCGGGGAGCTGTTTTTT. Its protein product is CASSLGGRRTGELFF.

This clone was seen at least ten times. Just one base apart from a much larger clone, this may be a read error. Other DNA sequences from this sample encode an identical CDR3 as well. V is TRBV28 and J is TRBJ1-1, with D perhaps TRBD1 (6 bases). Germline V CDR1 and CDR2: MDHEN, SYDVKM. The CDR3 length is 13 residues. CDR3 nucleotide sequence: TGTGCCAGCAGAGACCCACAGGGAACTGAGGCTTTCTTT. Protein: CASRDPQGTEAFF. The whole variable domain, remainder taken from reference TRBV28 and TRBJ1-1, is DVKVTQSSRYLVKRTGEKVFLECVQDMDHENMFWYRQDPGLGLRLIYFSYDVKMKEKGDIPEGYSVSREKKERFSLILESASTNQTSMYLCASRDPQGTEAFFGQGTRLTVV.

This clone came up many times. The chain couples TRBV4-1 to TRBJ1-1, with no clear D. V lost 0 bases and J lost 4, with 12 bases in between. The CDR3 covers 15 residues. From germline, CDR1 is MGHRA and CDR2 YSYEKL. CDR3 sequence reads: CASSQEGVYGTEAFF. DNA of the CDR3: TGCGCCAGCAGCCAAGAAGGTGTTTACGGCACTGAAGCTTTCTTT.

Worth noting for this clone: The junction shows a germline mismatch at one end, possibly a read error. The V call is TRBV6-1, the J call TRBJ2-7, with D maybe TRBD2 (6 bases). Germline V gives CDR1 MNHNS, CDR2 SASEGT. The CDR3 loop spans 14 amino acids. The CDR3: CVSSVRLDSYEQYF. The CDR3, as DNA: TGTGTCAGCAGTGTACGACTAGACTCCTACGAGCAGTACTTC.

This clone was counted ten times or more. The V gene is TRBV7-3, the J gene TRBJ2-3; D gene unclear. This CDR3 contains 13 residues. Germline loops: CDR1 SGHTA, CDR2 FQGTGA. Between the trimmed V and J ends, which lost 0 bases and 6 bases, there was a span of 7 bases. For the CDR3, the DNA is TGTGCCAGCAGCTTAACATCGGTGGATACGCAGTATTTT. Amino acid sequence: CASSLTSVDTQYF.

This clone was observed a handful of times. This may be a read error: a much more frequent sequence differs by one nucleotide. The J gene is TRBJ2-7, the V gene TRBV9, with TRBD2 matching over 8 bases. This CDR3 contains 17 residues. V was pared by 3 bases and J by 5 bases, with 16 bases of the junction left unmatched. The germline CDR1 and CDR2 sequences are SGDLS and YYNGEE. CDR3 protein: CASSAEVWGAGVDEQYF. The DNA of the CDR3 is TGTGCCAGCAGCGCGGAGGTGTGGGGAGCGGGAGTGGACGAGCAGTACTTC.

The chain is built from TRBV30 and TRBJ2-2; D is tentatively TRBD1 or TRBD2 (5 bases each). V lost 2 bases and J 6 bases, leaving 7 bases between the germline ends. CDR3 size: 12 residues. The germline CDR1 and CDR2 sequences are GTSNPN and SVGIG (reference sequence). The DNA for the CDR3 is TGTGCCTGGAGTTCGGGGCCCGGGGAGCTGTTTTTT. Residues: CAWSSGPGELFF.

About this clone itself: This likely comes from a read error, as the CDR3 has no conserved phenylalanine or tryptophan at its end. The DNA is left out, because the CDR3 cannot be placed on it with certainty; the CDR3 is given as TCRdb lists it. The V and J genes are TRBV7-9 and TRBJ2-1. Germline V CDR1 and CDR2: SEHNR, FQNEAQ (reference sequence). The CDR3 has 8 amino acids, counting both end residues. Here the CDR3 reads CASSLAVS.

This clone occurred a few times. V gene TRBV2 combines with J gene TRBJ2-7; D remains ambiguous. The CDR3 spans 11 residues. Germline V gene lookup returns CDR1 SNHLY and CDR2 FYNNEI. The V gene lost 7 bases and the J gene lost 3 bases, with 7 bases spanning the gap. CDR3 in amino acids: CASNYVYEQYF. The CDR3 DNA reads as TGTGCCAGCAACTATGTCTACGAGCAGTACTTC.

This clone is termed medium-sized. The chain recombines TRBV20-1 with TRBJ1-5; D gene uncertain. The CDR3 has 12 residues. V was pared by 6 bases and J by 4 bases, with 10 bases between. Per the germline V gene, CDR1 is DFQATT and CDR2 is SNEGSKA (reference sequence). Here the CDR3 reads CSASDGNQPQHF. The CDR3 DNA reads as TGCAGTGCCAGTGACGGGAATCAGCCCCAGCATTTT.

The CDR3 DNA follows: TGTGCCAGCAGCAAGGGGATCGAGTACGGGGCCGGGGAGCTGTTTTTT. Its protein product is CASSKGIEYGAGELFF. The chain employs TRBV11-1 and TRBJ2-2; D possibly matches TRBD1 or TRBD2 (5 bases each). CDR3 length: 16 residues. Trimming cost V 5 bases and J 6 bases, with 19 bases left between them. Per the germline V gene, CDR1 is SGHAT and CDR2 is FQDESV (reference sequence).

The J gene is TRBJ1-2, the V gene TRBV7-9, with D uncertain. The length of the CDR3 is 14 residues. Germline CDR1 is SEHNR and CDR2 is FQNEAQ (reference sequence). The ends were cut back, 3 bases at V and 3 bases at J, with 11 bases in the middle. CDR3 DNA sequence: TGTGCCAGCAGCTTTGGTCGCCAGCACTATGGCTACACCTTC. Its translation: CASSFGRQHYGYTF. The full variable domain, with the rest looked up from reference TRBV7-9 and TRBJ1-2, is DTGVSQNPRHKITKRGQNVTFRCDPISEHNRLYWYRQTLGQGPEFLTYFQNEAQLEKSRLLSDRFSAERPKGSFSTLEIQRTEQGDSAMYLCASSFGRQHYGYTFGSGTRLTVV.

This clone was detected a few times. The CDR3 protein is CASSPRTGGLFYEQYF. CDR3 nucleotide sequence: TGTGCCAGCAGCCCGAGAACAGGGGGGCTGTTTTACGAGCAGTACTTC. The rearrangement uses TRBV28 and TRBJ2-7; 8 nucleotides agree with TRBD1. This CDR3 region has 16 residues. Per the germline V gene, CDR1 is MDHEN and CDR2 is SYDVKM. Trimming at V came to 6 bases and at J to 4 bases, leaving 14 bases not matched to a gene.

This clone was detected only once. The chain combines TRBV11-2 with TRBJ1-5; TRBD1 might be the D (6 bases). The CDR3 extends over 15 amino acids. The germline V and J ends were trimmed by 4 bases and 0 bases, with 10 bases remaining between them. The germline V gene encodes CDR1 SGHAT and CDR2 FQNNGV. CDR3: CASSSQGYSNQPQHF. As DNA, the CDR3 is TGTGCCAGCAGCTCCCAGGGGTATAGCAATCAGCCCCAGCATTTT.